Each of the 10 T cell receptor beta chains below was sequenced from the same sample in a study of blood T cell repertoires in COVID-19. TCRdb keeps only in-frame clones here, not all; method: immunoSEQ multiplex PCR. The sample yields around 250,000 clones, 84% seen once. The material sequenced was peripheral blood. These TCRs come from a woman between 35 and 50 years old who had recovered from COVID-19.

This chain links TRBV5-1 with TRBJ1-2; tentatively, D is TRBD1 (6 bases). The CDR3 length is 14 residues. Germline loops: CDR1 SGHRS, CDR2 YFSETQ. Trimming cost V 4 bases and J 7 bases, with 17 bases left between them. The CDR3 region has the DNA TGCGCCAGCAGCGACGGAAACCAACAGGGTGGCTACACCTTC. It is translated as CASSDGNQQGGYTF.

The CDR3 loop reads CASSIVEGEGNQPQHF. In DNA, the CDR3 is TGTGCCAGTAGTATTGTGGAGGGAGAAGGCAATCAGCCCCAGCATTTT. The rearrangement links TRBV19 to TRBJ1-5; D not certain. Germline CDR1 reads LNHDA; CDR2 reads SQIVND (reference sequence). The CDR3 is 16 residues long. Trimming removed 3 bases from V and 2 bases from J, with 14 bases in between.

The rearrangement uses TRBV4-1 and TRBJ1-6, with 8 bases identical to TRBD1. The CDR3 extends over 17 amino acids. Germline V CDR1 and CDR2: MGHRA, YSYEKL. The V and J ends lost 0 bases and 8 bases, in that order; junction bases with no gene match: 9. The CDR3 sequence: CASSQDRPTGADSPLHF. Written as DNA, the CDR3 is TGCGCCAGCAGCCAAGATAGGCCGACAGGGGCTGATTCACCCCTCCACTTT.

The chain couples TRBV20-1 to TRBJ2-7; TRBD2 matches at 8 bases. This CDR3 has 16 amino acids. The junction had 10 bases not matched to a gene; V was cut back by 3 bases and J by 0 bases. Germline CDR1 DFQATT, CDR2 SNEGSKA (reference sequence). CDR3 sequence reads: CSASALLAASSYEQYF. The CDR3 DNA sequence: TGCAGTGCTAGTGCTCTACTAGCGGCGAGCTCCTACGAGCAGTACTTC.

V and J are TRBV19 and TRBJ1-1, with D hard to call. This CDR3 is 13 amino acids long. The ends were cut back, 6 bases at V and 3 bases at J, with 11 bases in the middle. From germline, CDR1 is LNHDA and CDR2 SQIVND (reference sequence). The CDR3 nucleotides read TGTGCCAGTAGGACCTGGGGAGACACTGAAGCTTTCTTT. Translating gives CASRTWGDTEAFF.

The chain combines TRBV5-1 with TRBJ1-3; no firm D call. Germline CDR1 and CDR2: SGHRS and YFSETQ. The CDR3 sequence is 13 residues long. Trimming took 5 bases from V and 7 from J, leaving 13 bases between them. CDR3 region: CASRGEGGNTIYF. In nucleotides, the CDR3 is TGCGCCAGCAGAGGAGAAGGCGGCAACACCATATATTTT.

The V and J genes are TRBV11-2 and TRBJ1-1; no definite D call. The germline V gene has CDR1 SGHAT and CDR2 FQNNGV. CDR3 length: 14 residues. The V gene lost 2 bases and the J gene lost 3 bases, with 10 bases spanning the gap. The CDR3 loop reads CASSLYPVHTEAFF. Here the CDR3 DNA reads TGTGCCAGCAGCTTATACCCAGTCCACACTGAAGCTTTCTTT. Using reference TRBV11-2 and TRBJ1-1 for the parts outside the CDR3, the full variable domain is EAGVAQSPRYKIIEKRQSVAFWCNPISGHATLYWYQQILGQGPKLLIQFQNNGVVDDSQLPKDRFSAERLKGVDSTLKIQPAKLEDSAVYLCASSLYPVHTEAFFGQGTRLTVV.

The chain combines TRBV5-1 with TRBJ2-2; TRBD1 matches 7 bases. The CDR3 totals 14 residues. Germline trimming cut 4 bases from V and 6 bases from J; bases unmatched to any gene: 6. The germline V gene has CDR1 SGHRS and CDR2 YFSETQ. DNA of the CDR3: TGCGCCAGCAGCGTCCCCCAGGGGGCCGGGGAGCTGTTTTTT. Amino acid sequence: CASSVPQGAGELFF.

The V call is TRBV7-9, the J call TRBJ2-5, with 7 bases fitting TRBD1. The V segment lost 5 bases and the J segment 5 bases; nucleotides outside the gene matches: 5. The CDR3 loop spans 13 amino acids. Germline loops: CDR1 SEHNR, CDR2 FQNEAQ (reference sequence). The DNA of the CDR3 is TGTGCCAGCAGCCCGGGACAGACGGAGACCCAGTACTTC. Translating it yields CASSPGQTETQYF. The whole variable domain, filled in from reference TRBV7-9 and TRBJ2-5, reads DTGVSQNPRHKITKRGQNVTFRCDPISEHNRLYWYRQTLGQGPEFLTYFQNEAQLEKSRLLSDRFSAERPKGSFSTLEIQRTEQGDSAMYLCASSPGQTETQYFGPGTRLLVL.

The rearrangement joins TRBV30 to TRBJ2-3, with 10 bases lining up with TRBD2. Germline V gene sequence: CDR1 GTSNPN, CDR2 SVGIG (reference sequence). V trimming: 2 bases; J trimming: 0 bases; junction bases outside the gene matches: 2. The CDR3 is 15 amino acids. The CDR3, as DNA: TGTGCCTGGAGTCGGACTAGCGGCAGCACAGATACGCAGTATTTT. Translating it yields CAWSRTSGSTDTQYF.